This TCR beta chain originates from a study of blood T cell repertoires in COVID-19. Study at large: The samples span acute and convalescent COVID-19 from the United States, Italy and Spain. T cells, B-cell-depleted T cells, or PBMCs supplied cDNA or gDNA.

Authors' data handling: Estimation of nucleated cell counts was performed using reference gene primer amplification. TCRdb keeps only in-frame clones here, not all; method: immunoSEQ multiplex PCR. V, J and clone size reflect that table, while D and trimming were determined from the DNA. The repertoire holds some 74,000 clones, with roughly 80% as singletons. This CDR3 has 15 residues. With 0 bases clipped from V and 3 bases from J, the junction kept 4 bases outside the gene matches. Looked up from germline, CDR1 is SGHRS and CDR2 is YFSETQ. This TCR was sampled from a woman of 80 years or more with acute or convalescent COVID-19. The sequencing input was peripheral blood. The V call is TRBV5-1, the J call TRBJ2-5, with 8 nucleotides matching TRBD1. CDR3 residues: CASSLVAGGEETQYF. DNA of the CDR3: TGCGCCAGCAGCTTGGTAGCAGGGGGCGAAGAGACCCAGTACTTC.